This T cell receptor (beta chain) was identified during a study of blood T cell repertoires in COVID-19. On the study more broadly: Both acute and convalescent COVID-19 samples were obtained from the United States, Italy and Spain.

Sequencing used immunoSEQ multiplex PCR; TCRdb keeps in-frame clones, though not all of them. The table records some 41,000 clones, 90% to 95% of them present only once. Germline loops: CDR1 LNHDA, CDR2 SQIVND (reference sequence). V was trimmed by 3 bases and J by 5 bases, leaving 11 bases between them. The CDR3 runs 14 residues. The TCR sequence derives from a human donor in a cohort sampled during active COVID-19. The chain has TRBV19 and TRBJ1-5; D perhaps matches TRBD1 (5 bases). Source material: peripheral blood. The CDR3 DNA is TGTGCCAGTAGTATCGACAGCTACGATCAGCCCCAGCATTTT. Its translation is CASSIDSYDQPQHF.